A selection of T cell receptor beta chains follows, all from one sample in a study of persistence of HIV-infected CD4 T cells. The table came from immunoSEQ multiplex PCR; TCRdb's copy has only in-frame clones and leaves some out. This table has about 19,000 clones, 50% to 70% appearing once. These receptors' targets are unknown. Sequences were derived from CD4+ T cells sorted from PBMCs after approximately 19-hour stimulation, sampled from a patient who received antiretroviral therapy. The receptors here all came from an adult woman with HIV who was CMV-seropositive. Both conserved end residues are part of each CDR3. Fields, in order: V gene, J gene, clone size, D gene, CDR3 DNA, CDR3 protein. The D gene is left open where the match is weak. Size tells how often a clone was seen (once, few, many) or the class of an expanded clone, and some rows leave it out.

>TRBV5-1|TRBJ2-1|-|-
TGCGCCAGCAGCACAACAGTGAGCTCCTACAATGAGCAGTTCTTC
CASSTTVSSYNEQFF
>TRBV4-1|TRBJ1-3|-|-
TGCGCCAGCAGCCGCACAGCGGGGGGGGGCTACGGAAACACCATATATTTT
CASSRTAGGGYGNTIYF
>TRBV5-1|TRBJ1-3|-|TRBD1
TGCGCCAGCACACAGGGGGCGAGCTCTGGAAACACCATATATTTT
CASTQGASSGNTIYF
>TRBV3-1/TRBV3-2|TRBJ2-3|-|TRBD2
TGTGCCAGCAGCAAGACTAGCCCTAGCACAGATACGCAGTATTTT
CASSKTSPSTDTQYF
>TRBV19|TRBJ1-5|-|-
TGTGCCAGTAGTATAGACAGTAATAGCAATCAGCCCCAGCATTTT
CASSIDSNSNQPQHF
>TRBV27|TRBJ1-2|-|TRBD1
TGTGCCAGCAGTTTATTATCGGGTCTACAGGGGCCTGGCTACACCTTC
CASSLLSGLQGPGYTF
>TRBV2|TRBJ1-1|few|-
TGTGCCAGCACTCTTACAGGGTACGAAGCTTTCTTT
CASTLTGYEAFF
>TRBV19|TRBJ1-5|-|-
TGTGCCAGTAGTACAAACCGGGTCCCTAGCAATCAGCCCCAGCATTTT
CASSTNRVPSNQPQHF
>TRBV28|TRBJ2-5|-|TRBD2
TGTGCCAGCAGTTCCCCCGGGAGGGGGCAAGAGACCCAGTACTTC
CASSSPGRGQETQYF
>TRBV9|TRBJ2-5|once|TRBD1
TGTGCCAGCAGCGTAGTTGGACAGGGGGGAGAGACCCAGTACTTC
CASSVVGQGGETQYF
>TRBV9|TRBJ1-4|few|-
TGTGCCAGCAACCCAGGACAGATTAATGAAAAACTGTTTTTT
CASNPGQINEKLFF